This paragraph covers one TCR beta chain sequence. Its antigen is currently unknown. The record originates from a study of cytomegalovirus exposure and HLA in healthy donors. Overall study: Most genotyped donors, 65% to 85% of some 400, had Caucasian-associated genetic ancestry.

The PCR employed 60 Vbeta primers together with 13 Jbeta primers. Using immunoSEQ multiplex PCR, the repertoire was profiled, and TCRdb retains in-frame clones only, with some absent. The sample carries 90,000 to 110,000 clones, roughly 15% recorded once. There are 13 residues in the CDR3. CDR1 is SGHTA, CDR2 FQGTGA, per germline. V lost 7 bases and J 9 bases, leaving 16 bases between the germline ends. General study points: Rare TCR sequences predominated, though certain public TCRs were found in many donors. Testing in vitro showed a few CMV-associated chains specific for CMV antigens.

Material for sequencing was PBMCs. V and J are TRBV7-3 and TRBJ2-1; D is undetermined. The sequence was collected from a female donor in good health and CMV-seronegative. As DNA, the CDR3 is TGTGCCAGCAAACCCACCGGGTTTGGTGAGCAGTTCTTC. Residues: CASKPTGFGEQFF.